This TCR beta chain was observed in a study of shared clonotypes between healthy human individuals. Findings and limits, study-wide: Naive CD4 clonotype sharing across four donors was about 5%. Some clonotypes were shared by all four sorted-subset donors, while others were not shared. The non-shared ones had lower generation probabilities than the shared ones. The represented genetic and exposure-history diversity was limited by the small number of donors.

This CDR3 is 15 amino acids long. V lost 1 base, J lost 4 bases, and 3 bases stayed unmatched. The germline V gene encodes CDR1 SGHDT and CDR2 YYEEEE. Original handling: ImmunoSEQ output held junction-only sequences without quality scores, so filtering differed. Method: immunoSEQ multiplex PCR; TCRdb's copy keeps in-frame clones and lacks some. Clonal size and the V and J genes are those of that table, whereas D and trimming came from the DNA. The repertoire has around 2,000,000 clones, about 95% of them found once; the top ten carry 0.85% to 1.3%. Naive CD8 cells, CD45RO-negative and positively selected for CCR7, excluded terminally differentiated effector memory CD45RA+ cells. Of note for this clone: What it binds is unknown.

Material for sequencing was naive CD8+ T cells sorted from blood. The TCR was taken from a man younger than 30 in good health. J is TRBJ2-7 and V is TRBV5-6; 12 positions agree with TRBD2. CDR3 in DNA: TGTGCCAGCAGCTTGCGACTAGCGGGAGTGTACGAGCAGTACTTC. Amino acids: CASSLRLAGVYEQYF.